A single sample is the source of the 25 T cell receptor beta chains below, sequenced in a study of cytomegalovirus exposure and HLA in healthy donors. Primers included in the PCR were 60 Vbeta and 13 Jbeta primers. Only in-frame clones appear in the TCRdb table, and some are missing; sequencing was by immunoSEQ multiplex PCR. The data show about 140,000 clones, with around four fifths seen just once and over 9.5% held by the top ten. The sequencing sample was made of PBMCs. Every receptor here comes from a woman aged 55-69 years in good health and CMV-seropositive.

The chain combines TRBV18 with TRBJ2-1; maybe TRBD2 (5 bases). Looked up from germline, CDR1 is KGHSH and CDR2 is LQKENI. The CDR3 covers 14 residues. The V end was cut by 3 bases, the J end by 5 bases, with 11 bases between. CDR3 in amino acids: CASSPEDWNNEQFF. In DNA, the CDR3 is TGTGCCAGCTCACCTGAGGACTGGAACAATGAGCAGTTCTTC.

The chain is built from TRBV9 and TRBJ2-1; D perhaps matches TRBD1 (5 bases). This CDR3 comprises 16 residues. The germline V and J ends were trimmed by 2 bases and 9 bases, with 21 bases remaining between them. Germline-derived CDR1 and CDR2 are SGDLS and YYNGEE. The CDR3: CASSVARAGRLGEQFF. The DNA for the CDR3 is TGTGCCAGCAGCGTGGCCCGGGCAGGGCGGTTGGGTGAGCAGTTCTTC. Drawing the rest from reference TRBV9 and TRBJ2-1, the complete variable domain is DSGVTQTPKHLITATGQRVTLRCSPRSGDLSVYWYQQSLDQGLQFLIQYYNGEERAKGNILERFSAQQFPDLHSELNLSSLELGDSALYFCASSVARAGRLGEQFFGPGTRLTVL.

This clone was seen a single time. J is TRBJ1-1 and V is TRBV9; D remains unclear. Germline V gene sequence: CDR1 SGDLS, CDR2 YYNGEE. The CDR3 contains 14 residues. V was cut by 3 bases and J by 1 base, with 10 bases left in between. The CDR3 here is CASSAKAANTEAFF. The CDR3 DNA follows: TGTGCCAGCAGCGCCAAAGCGGCGAACACTGAAGCTTTCTTT.

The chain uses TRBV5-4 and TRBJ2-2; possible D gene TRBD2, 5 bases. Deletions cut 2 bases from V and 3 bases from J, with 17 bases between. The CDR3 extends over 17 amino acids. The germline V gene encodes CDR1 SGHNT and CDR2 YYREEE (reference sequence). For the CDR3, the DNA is TGTGCCAGCAGCTTAGACCGGGATCTCACACACACCGGGGAGCTGTTTTTT. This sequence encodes CASSLDRDLTHTGELFF.

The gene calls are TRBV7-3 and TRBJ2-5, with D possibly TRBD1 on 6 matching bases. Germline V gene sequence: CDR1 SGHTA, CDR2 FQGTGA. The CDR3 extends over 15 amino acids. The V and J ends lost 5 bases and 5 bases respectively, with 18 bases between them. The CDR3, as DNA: TGTGCCAGCAGCACCCGGACAGACACGCTTGAGACCCAGTACTTC. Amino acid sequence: CASSTRTDTLETQYF.

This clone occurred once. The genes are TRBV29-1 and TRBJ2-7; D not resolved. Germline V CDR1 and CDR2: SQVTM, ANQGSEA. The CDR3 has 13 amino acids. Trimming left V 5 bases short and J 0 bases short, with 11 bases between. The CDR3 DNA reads TGCAGCGTTCTAGGCGGCTACTCCTACGAGCAGTACTTC. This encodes CSVLGGYSYEQYF.

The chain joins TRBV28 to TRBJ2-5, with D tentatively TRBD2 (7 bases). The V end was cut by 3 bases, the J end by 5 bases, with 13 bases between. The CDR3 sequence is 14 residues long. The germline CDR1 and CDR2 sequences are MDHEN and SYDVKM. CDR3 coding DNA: TGTGCCAGCAGTTTTTCGGGGGGCCGCGAGACCCAGTACTTC. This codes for CASSFSGGRETQYF.

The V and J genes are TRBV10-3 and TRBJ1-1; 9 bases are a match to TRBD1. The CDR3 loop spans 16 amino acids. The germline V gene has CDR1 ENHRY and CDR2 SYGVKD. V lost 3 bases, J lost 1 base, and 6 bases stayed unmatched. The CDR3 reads CAISDSKTGGNTEAFF. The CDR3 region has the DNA TGTGCCATCAGTGATTCGAAGACAGGGGGGAACACTGAAGCTTTCTTT.

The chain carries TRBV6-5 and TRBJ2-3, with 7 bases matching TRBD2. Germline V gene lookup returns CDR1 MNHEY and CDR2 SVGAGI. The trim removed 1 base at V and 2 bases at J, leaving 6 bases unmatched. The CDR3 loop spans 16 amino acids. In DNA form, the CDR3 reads TGTGCCAGCAGTTACTTCGGGGGAGGGAACACAGATACGCAGTATTTT. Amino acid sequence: CASSYFGGGNTDTQYF.

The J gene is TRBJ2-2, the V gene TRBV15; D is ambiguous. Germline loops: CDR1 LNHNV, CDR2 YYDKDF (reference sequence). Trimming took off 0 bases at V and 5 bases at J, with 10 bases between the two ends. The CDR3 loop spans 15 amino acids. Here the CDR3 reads CATSREGGPTGELFF. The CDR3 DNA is TGTGCCACCAGCAGAGAGGGTGGGCCGACCGGGGAGCTGTTTTTT.

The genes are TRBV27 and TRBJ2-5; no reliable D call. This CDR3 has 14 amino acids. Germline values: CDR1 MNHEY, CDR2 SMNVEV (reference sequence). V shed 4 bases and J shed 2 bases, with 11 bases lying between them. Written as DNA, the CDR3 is TGTGCCAGCAGTTACAGTGTATTGCAAGAGACCCAGTACTTC. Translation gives CASSYSVLQETQYF.

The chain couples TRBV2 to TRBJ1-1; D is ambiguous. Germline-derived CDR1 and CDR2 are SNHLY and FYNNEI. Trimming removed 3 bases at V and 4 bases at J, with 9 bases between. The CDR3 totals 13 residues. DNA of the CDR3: TGTGCCAGCAGTGAGAGGGAGGGCACTGAAGCTTTCTTT. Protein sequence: CASSEREGTEAFF.

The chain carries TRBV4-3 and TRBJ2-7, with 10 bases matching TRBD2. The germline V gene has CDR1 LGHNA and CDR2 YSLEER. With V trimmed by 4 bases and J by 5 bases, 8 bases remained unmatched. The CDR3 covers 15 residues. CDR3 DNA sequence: TGCGCCAGCAGCCCTGCTAGCGGGAGATTGAACGAGCAGTACTTC. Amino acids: CASSPASGRLNEQYF.

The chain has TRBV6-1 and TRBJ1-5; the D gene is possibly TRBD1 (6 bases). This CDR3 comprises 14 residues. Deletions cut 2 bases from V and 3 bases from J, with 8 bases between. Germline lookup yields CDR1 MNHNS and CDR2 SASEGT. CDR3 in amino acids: CASSEPGDNQPQHF. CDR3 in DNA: TGTGCCAGCAGTGAACCAGGGGACAATCAGCCCCAGCATTTT.

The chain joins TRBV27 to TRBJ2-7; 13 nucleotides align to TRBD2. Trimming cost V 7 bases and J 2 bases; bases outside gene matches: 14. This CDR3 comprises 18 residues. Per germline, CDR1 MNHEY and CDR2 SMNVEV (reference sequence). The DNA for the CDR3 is TGTGCCAGCAAAACCGGGACTAGCGGGAAAAGGGCACCCTACGAGCAGTACTTC. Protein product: CASKTGTSGKRAPYEQYF.

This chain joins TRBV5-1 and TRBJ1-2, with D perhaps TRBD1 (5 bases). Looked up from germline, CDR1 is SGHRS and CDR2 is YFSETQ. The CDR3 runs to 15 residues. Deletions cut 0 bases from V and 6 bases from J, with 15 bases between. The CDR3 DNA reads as TGCGCCAGCAGCTTGGGTTATCAGGGATCGGATGGCTACACCTTC. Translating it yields CASSLGYQGSDGYTF.

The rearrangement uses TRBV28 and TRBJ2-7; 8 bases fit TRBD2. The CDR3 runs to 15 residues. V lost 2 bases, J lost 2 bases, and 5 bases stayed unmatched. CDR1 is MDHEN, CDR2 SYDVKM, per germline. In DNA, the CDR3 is TGTGCCAGCAGTTTACAGCGGGAGAGACCCTACGAGCAGTACTTC. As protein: CASSLQRERPYEQYF.

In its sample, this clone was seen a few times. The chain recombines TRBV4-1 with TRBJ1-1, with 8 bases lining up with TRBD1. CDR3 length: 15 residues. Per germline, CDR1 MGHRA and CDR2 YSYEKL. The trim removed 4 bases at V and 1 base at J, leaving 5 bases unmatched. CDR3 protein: CASSPGQGWNTEAFF. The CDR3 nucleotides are TGCGCCAGCAGCCCCGGACAGGGATGGAACACTGAAGCTTTCTTT.

In DNA, the CDR3 is TGTGCCAGCAGCTTAGGGCCTCCCGATACGCAGTATTTT. Translated: CASSLGPPDTQYF. The chain couples TRBV7-2 to TRBJ2-3; D gene ambiguous. CDR1 is SGHTA, CDR2 FQGNSA, per germline. The CDR3 is 13 residues long. With 1 base removed from V and 6 bases from J, the gap between germline ends came to 8 bases.

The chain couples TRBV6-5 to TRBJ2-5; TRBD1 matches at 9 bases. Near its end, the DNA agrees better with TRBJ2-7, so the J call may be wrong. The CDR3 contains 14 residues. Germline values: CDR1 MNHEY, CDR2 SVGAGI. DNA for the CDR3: TGTGCCAGCAGTTACGACAGGGGGTCCTACGAGCAGTACTTC. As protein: CASSYDRGSYEQYF.

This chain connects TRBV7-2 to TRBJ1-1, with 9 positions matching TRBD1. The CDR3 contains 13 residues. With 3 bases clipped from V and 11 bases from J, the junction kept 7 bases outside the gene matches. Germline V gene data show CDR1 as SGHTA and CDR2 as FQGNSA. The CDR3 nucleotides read TGTGCCAGCAGCTTGACCCGGGACAGGGTGGCTTTCTTT. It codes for CASSLTRDRVAFF.

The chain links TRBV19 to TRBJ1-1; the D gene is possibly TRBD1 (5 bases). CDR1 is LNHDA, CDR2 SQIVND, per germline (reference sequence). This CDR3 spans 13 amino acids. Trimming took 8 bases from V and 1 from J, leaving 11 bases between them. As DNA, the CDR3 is TGTGCCAGTTCGCATAGGGGGAACACTGAAGCTTTCTTT. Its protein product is CASSHRGNTEAFF.

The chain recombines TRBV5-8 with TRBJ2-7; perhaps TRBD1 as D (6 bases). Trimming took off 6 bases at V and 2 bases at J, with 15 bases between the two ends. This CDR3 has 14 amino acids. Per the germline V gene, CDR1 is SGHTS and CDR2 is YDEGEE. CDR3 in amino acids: CASTLGAGAYEQYF. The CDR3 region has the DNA TGTGCCAGCACCCTGGGGGCAGGCGCCTACGAGCAGTACTTC.

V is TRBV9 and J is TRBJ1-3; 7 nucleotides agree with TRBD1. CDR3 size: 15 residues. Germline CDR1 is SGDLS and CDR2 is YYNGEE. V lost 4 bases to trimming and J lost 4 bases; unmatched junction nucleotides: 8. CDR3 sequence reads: CASSWKTGSGNTIYF. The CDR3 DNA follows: TGTGCCAGCAGCTGGAAGACAGGGTCCGGAAACACCATATATTTT.

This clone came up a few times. The CDR3 protein is CASSGRDTGELFF. The CDR3 DNA is TGTGCCAGCAGCGGGAGGGACACCGGGGAGCTGTTTTTT. V gene TRBV6-4 combines with J gene TRBJ2-2, with 8 bases aligning to TRBD2. The CDR3 totals 13 residues. V lost 6 bases, J lost 3 bases, and 0 bases stayed unmatched. From germline, CDR1 is MRHNA and CDR2 SNTAGT.